These 2 T cell receptor beta chains originate from one sample sequenced in a study of blood T cell repertoires in COVID-19. Data came from immunoSEQ multiplex PCR; TCRdb stores just in-frame clones and leaves some out. The table lists 320,000 or so clones, about 87% of them singletons. Sequenced material: PBMCs or T cells enriched from blood (not recorded which). The source of these receptors is a man aged 30 to 45 who had recovered from COVID-19.

This clone was observed a single time. V usage is TRBV5-6 and J usage is TRBJ2-3; D perhaps matches TRBD1 (6 bases). The length of the CDR3 is 15 residues. The V end lost 2 bases, the J end lost 1 base, and 11 bases lay between the germline ends. Germline values: CDR1 SGHDT, CDR2 YYEEEE. As DNA, the CDR3 is TGTGCCAGCAGCTTAGATGCAGGGGGCACAGATACGCAGTATTTT. Residues: CASSLDAGGTDTQYF.

The chain uses TRBV7-9 and TRBJ2-3, with 11 positions matching TRBD1. The CDR3 runs to 18 residues. The trim removed 5 bases at V and 4 bases at J, leaving 14 bases unmatched. Germline V gene lookup returns CDR1 SEHNR and CDR2 FQNEAQ (reference sequence). The CDR3 here is CASSPDRGLVESADTQYF. The CDR3 nucleotides are TGTGCCAGCAGCCCGGACAGGGGGCTTGTTGAATCGGCAGATACGCAGTATTTT.